What follows describes a single T cell receptor beta chain. The specificity of this receptor is unknown. Base qualities are missing; no much larger clone stands one base away. The High Capacity cDNA Reverse Transcription Kit was used to reverse transcribe all of the isolated RNA, meaning that expressed TCRB transcripts were what got sequenced. Deep immunoSEQ sequencing was applied to naive, central memory and regulatory T cell samples, giving an average of about 3.7 million total reads per sample. Sorted cells were lysed in RLT buffer, and RNA was extracted using DNase-treated RNeasy Micro or Mini kits according to cell number. Each cell subset was processed separately to prevent cross-contamination, with patient and healthy donor samples processed together. The immunoSEQ multiplex PCR was used to amplify TCRB sequences from cDNA, generating 87-bp fragments that spanned the CDR3 region. Amplicons were sequenced on the Illumina HiSeq platform. In the authors' own workflow: PCR bias was computationally corrected using synthetic template baselines, reads within Hamming distance 2 were collapsed, and singletons that could not be merged were discarded. Reads were aligned against IMGT so that V, D and J genes, CDR3 length and insertions or deletions at six rearrangement sites could be assigned. Clonotype counts were normalized to sorted cell number within each subset before computing true diversity and Gini coefficients with the tcR R package. Repertoire sharing was quantified using the overlap coefficient calculated on TCRB nucleotide sequences. Out-of-frame TCRB sequences from naive cells were analyzed as a proxy for the pre-selection repertoire. TCRdb limited this immuneACCESS table to in-frame rearrangements with V and J called. A share of clones is missing; checked studies link under half to unresolved V genes, and the rest is unexplained. V, J and clone size derive from that table, while D and trimming were established from the DNA sequence. This sample comprises approximately 340,000 clones, about 14% of them detected only once. The ten largest clones add up to about 0.02% of the sample.

The data are from a study of beta chain features in type 1 diabetes (dated by TCRdb to the late 2010s). Some background on the complete study: No differences in mean age, gender distribution, total cell number or subset yield were found between patients and healthy donors. In the study, recently diagnosed type 1 diabetes patients and matched healthy donors were compared on the TCRB repertoires of their sorted circulating CD4+ T cell subsets. A total of about 99,000,000 sorted cells were examined across all samples, and RNA yield correlated strongly with the number of cells per subset. Regulatory and stem cell-like memory subsets were obtained from only 8 patients and about 8 healthy donors, while naive and central memory subsets were obtained from all 30 or so donors. The full study reports these points: A moderate but significant shortening of TCRB CDR3 length was observed in type 1 diabetes patients in all four CD4+ subsets. Naive, central memory and regulatory TCRB repertoires appeared to be more alike among patients than among healthy donors. PCR might favor shorter templates, but patient and control samples were amplified and corrected together, so any skew would affect both groups equally. Patients with type 1 diabetes made fewer insertions and deleted more nucleotides at VDJ recombination sites, implying thymic rearrangement abnormalities. HLA sub-analyses involved small numbers of individuals, so any influence of HLA type on TCRB rearrangement remained unresolved. Because cDNA was sequenced instead of genomic DNA, highly expressing activated cells could be over-represented, though the groups showed no difference in activation or CD3 levels.

Each donor gave one peripheral blood draw, averaging approximately 0.12 L, which was collected into heparinised tubes. Naive, central memory, regulatory and stem cell-like memory CD4+ T cells were sorted on a BD FACSAria II using a panel including CD45RO, CCR7, CD25, CD127, CD95 and CD27. All sorted populations exceeded 95% purity. PBMCs were isolated immediately by Lymphoprep density gradient centrifugation and stained directly without culture. So that batch effects would be minimized, each experiment stained and sorted samples in pairs, pairing one healthy donor with one patient. Specimen: naive CD4+ T cells from blood. The meaning of the sample's cell subset or site label: true naive CD4+ T cells. The TCR comes from a woman in her late teens or twenties in good health.

The nucleotides are TGTGCCAGCGGGGGACAGATGAACACTGAAGCTTTCTTT. It encodes CASGGQMNTEAFF. The chain is assembled from TRBV28 and TRBJ1-1; 7 nucleotides in the junction match TRBD1. From the cysteine through the phenylalanine, the CDR3 covers 13 amino acids. Kept here is only the CDR3 DNA, which spans 39 bases and is read in frame from base 1. V is cut back by 8 bases and J by 0 bases, with 3 bases in the junction unmatched. The germline V gene gives CDR1 as MDHEN and CDR2 as SYDVKM.